This record concerns one T cell receptor beta chain sequence. A sample-barcoded 5' primer and a J-beta primer mix were used in a second PCR of roughly 7 to 11 cycles. CDR3-containing paired-end reads numbered at least 3 million in each sample. Each CDR3 protein gets one entry after TCRdb re-called the 5' RACE reads with MiXCR. The sample lists more than 450,000 distinct CDR3 sequences; over 25% were seen once. The CDR3 spans 15 residues. Trimming took 3 bases from V and 2 from J, leaving 14 bases between them. The germline V gene has CDR1 MNHEY and CDR2 SMNVEV (reference sequence). This entry comes from a study of blood T cells in healthy people across ages. These data also formed part of another study, on T cells of mothers and their children.

This chain uses TRBV27 with TRBJ2-7; D may be TRBD1 (6 bases). Sequences were obtained from blood. The sequence was collected from a boy between 2 and 10 years old in good health. CDR3 in DNA: TGTGCCAGCAGTTTCAGGGGTACGGTCCCCTACGAGCAGTACTTC. It translates to CASSFRGTVPYEQYF.